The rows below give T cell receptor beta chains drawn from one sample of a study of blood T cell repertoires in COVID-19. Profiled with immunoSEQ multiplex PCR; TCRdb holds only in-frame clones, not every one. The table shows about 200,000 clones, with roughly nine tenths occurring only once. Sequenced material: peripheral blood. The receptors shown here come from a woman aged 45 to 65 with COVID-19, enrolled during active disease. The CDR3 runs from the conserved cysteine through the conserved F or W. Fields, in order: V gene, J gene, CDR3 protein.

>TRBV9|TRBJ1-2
CASSVAGQGGSEGYTF
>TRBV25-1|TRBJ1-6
CASRQLNSPLHF
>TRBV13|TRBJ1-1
CASSPAGENTEAFF
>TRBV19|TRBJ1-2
CASEGGTGSKNYGYTF
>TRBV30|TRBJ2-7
CAWSVGTAPYEQYF
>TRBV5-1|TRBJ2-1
CASTQQGNPYNEQFF
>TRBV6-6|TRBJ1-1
CASSSTQGRNTEAFF
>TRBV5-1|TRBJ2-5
CASSLGGPDRYQETQYF
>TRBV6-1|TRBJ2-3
CASSEAGTRPSTDTQYF
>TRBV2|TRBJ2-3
CACRDRVPDTQYF
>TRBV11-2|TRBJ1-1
CASSLMGTGRLGTEAFF
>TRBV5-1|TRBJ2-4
CASSLRRGWSKNIQYF
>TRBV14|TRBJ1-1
CASSQKTGNTEAFF
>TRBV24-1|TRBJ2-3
CATSYGTSVGAQYF
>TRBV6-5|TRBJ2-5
CASTRTGPLETQYF
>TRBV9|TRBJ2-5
CASSVGGSGGAQYF
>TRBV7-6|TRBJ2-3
CASSLSASGGRDTQYF
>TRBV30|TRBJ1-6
CAWRVPGGDSPLHF
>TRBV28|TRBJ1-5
CASRSTNQPQHF
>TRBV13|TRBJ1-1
CASSGGSGGIRNTEAFF
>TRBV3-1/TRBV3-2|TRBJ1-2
CASNPGSSLYGYTF